A single sample gave rise to the 14 T cell receptor beta chains below, sequenced in a study of CD8 T cells in ankylosing spondylitis. Study-wide points: Typical of ankylosing spondylitis blood, it appeared, was a TCR beta motif of several highly homologous variants.

TCRdb re-analysed the 5' RACE reads in MiXCR, keeping a single row per CDR3 protein. This table holds around 490,000 distinct CDR3 sequences, 5.3% found once. These TCRs' antigens remain unknown. Sequenced: blood, either unsorted or a sorted T cell fraction (not recorded which). These receptors all come from a male donor with ankylosing spondylitis.

In its sample, this clonotype was seen many times. The gene calls are TRBV5-4 and TRBJ2-7; possible D gene TRBD1, 5 bases. The V end lost 5 bases, the J end lost 2 bases, and 14 bases lay between the germline ends. CDR3 length: 14 residues. From germline, CDR1 is SGHNT and CDR2 YYREEE (reference sequence). The CDR3 DNA reads TGTGCCAGCAGGCTCTCCCAGGGCCCCTACGAGCAGTACTTC. It is translated as CASRLSQGPYEQYF.

The chain's CDR3 is CASSLVGGGAAEQFF. In nucleotides, the CDR3 is TGTGCCAGCAGCTTGGTTGGCGGGGGGGCCGCTGAGCAGTTCTTC. The chain recombines TRBV5-6 with TRBJ2-1; 9 bases align to TRBD2. Germline CDR1 and CDR2: SGHDT and YYEEEE. The CDR3 spans 15 residues. Trimming at V came to 0 bases and at J to 9 bases, leaving 7 bases not matched to a gene. Drawing the rest from reference TRBV5-6 and TRBJ2-1, the complete variable domain is DAGVTQSPTHLIKTRGQQVTLRCSPKSGHDTVSWYQQALGQGPQFIFQYYEEEERQRGNFPDRFSGHQFPNYSSELNVNALLLGDSALYLCASSLVGGGAAEQFFGPGTRLTVL.

This clonotype occurred many times. This chain joins TRBV5-1 and TRBJ2-2; D is possibly TRBD2 (6 bases). This CDR3 region has 15 residues. Germline loops: CDR1 SGHRS, CDR2 YFSETQ. Trimming took 4 bases from V and 0 from J, leaving 10 bases between them. CDR3 DNA sequence: TGCGCCAGCAGCGGCGGGACGCCGAACACCGGGGAGCTGTTTTTT. As protein: CASSGGTPNTGELFF.

This clonotype was counted many times. The V gene is TRBV4-2, the J gene TRBJ1-1, with TRBD1 as a possible D gene (6 bases). This CDR3 is built from 14 residues. The V end lost 3 bases, the J end lost 6 bases, and 14 bases lay between the germline ends. Germline CDR1 reads LGHNA; CDR2 reads YNFKEQ. The CDR3 region is CASSQLDSIPEAFF. The CDR3 DNA sequence: TGTGCCAGCAGCCAGCTGGACAGTATACCTGAAGCTTTCTTT.

This clonotype was seen repeatedly, ten times or more. The rearrangement links TRBV28 to TRBJ2-7, with TRBD2 matching 12 bases. Trimming at V came to 0 bases and at J to 9 bases, leaving 9 bases not matched to a gene. Looked up from germline, CDR1 is MDHEN and CDR2 is SYDVKM. The CDR3 totals 16 residues. CDR3 region: CASSLWLAGGLRAQYF. CDR3 DNA: TGTGCCAGCAGTTTATGGCTAGCGGGAGGGCTACGAGCGCAGTACTTC.

This clonotype was seen at least ten times. J is TRBJ2-7 and V is TRBV20-1, with D perhaps matching TRBD1 or TRBD2 (5 bases each). V dropped 2 bases and J dropped 6 bases, with 8 bases sitting between them. Germline V gene sequence: CDR1 DFQATT, CDR2 SNEGSKA (reference sequence). This CDR3 region has 11 residues. The CDR3 nucleotides read TGCAGTGCTAGAACTAGGGGCGAGCAGTACTTC. Its protein product is CSARTRGEQYF.

There are many counts of this clonotype. The chain is built from TRBV28 and TRBJ1-5, with D possibly TRBD1 on 6 matching bases. This CDR3 has 16 residues. Deletions cut 4 bases from V and 2 bases from J, with 15 bases between. Per the germline V gene, CDR1 is MDHEN and CDR2 is SYDVKM. The CDR3 sequence: CASSWGGRGGNQPQHF. The CDR3 nucleotides are TGTGCCAGCAGTTGGGGGGGGCGAGGCGGCAATCAGCCCCAGCATTTT.

This clonotype appeared many times. The chain carries TRBV11-2 and TRBJ2-3; D call uncertain. The CDR3 is 12 residues long. Germline V gene data show CDR1 as SGHAT and CDR2 as FQNNGV. Trimming removed 0 bases from V and 9 bases from J, with 7 bases in between. CDR3 residues: CASSLDRSTQYF. As DNA, the CDR3 is TGTGCCAGCAGCTTAGATAGATCCACGCAGTATTTT.

This clonotype came up many times. The chain employs TRBV29-1 and TRBJ2-2; D unclear. Trimming cost V 7 bases and J 5 bases, with 5 bases left between them. CDR1 and CDR2 from the germline V gene are SQVTM and ANQGSEA. This CDR3 region has 10 residues. CDR3 sequence reads: CSDETGELFF. The CDR3 nucleotides are TGCAGCGACGAGACCGGGGAGCTGTTTTTT.

This clonotype was seen at least ten times. The CDR3 reads CASSAPRRDGITDTQYF. The CDR3 DNA is TGTGCCAGCAGTGCACCCCGGAGGGACGGAATCACAGATACGCAGTATTTT. This chain joins TRBV11-1 and TRBJ2-3; tentative D call: TRBD2 (6 bases). The CDR3 contains 17 residues. Per the germline V gene, CDR1 is SGHAT and CDR2 is FQDESV (reference sequence). V was pared by 6 bases and J by 2 bases, with 21 bases between.

The sample holds many counts of this clonotype. The chain carries TRBV12-3 or TRBV12-4 and TRBJ1-3; no clear D gene. The CDR3 is 13 amino acids. V was clipped by 10 bases and J by 0 bases, with 10 bases between them. The CDR3 region has the DNA TGTGCCATTGACCGGAGCTCTGGAAACACCATATATTTT. Amino acids: CAIDRSSGNTIYF.

The chain employs TRBV27 and TRBJ2-1, with D uncertain. The CDR3 spans 13 residues. Germline V gene lookup returns CDR1 MNHEY and CDR2 SMNVEV (reference sequence). Deletions cut 6 bases from V and 4 bases from J, with 10 bases between. This CDR3 reads CASRIKGYNEQFF. The CDR3, as DNA: TGTGCCAGCAGGATAAAAGGTTACAATGAGCAGTTCTTC.

In its sample, this clonotype was seen a few times. The rearrangement uses TRBV18 and TRBJ2-2; D might be TRBD2 (6 bases). In germline, CDR1 is KGHSH, CDR2 LQKENI. CDR3 size: 16 residues. The germline V and J ends were trimmed by 2 bases and 0 bases, with 10 bases remaining between them. CDR3 nucleotides: TGTGCCAGCTCACCATACGGGGGAGCGAACACCGGGGAGCTGTTTTTT. Translated: CASSPYGGANTGELFF.

This clonotype has at least ten counts. The chain is built from TRBV15 and TRBJ2-1; tentatively, D is TRBD1 (6 bases). The CDR3 totals 16 residues. The V and J ends lost 5 bases and 2 bases respectively, with 16 bases between them. Germline CDR1 reads LNHNV; CDR2 reads YYDKDF (reference sequence). DNA for the CDR3: TGTGCCACCAGCTCAACAGCTCCAGGGGCCTACAATGAGCAGTTCTTC. It encodes CATSSTAPGAYNEQFF.